This T cell receptor beta chain comes out of a study of cytomegalovirus exposure and HLA in healthy donors. The PCR had 60 Vbeta and 13 Jbeta primers. Method: immunoSEQ multiplex PCR; TCRdb's copy keeps in-frame clones and lacks some. This repertoire shows around 190,000 clones, 85% found once; its top ten account for under 3%. Germline V gives CDR1 KGHSH, CDR2 LQKENI. The V segment lost 0 bases and the J segment 1 base; nucleotides outside the gene matches: 2. This CDR3 comprises 16 residues. The sequence came from a woman aged 45-59 years in good health and CMV-seronegative. The V call is TRBV18, the J call TRBJ2-3, with 9 positions matching TRBD1. The sequencing sample was made of PBMCs. CDR3 nucleotides: TGTGCCAGCTCACCACCGGGACAGGGCCGCACAGATACGCAGTATTTT. It is translated as CASSPPGQGRTDTQYF.